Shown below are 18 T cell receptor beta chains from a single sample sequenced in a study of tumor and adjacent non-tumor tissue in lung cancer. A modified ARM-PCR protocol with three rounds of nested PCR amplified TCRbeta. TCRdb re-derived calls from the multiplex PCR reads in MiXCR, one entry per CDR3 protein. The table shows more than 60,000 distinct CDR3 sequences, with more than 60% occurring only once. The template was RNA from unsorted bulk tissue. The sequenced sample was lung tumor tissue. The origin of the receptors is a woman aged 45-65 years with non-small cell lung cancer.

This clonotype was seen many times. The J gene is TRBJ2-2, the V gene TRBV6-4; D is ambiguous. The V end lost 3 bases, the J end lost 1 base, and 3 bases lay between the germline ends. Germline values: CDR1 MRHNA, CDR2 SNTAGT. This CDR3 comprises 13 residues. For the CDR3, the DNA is TGTGCCAGCAGTGAGGGGAACACCGGGGAGCTGTTTTTT. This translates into CASSEGNTGELFF.

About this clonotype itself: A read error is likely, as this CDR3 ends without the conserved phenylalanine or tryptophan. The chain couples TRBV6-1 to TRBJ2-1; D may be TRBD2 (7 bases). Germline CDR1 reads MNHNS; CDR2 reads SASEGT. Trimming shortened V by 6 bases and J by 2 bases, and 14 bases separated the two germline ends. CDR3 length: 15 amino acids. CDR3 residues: CASSLGAGAYNEQFL. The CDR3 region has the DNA TGTGCCAGCAGCCTGGGGGCGGGGGCCTACAATGAGCAGTTCCTC.

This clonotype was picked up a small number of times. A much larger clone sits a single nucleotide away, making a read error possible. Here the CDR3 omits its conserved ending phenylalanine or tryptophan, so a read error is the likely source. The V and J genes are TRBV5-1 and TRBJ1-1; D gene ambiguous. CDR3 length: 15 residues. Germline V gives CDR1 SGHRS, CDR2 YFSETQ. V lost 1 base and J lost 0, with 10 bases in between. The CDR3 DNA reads TGCGCCAGCAGCTTGAGCGGGTCCCTGAACACTGAAGCTTTCTTA. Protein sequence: CASSLSGSLNTEAFL.

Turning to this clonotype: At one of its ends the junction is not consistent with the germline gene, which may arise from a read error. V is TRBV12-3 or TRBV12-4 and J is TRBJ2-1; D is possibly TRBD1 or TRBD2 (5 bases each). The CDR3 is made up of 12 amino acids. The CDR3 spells CVSSPGTDEQFF. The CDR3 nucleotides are TGTGTCAGCAGTCCTGGGACGGATGAGCAATTCTTC.

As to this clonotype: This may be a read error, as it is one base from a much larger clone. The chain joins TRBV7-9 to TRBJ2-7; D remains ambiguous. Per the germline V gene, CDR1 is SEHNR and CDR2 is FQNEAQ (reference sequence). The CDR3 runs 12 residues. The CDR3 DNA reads TGTACCAGCAGCTTAGAATCCTACGAGCAGTACTTC. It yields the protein CTSSLESYEQYF.

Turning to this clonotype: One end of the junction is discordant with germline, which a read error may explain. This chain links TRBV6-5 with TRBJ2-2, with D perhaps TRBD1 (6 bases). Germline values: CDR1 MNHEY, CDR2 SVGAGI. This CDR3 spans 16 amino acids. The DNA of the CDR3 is TGTGCCAGCAGTTATCCGGGACAACCGAACACCGGGAAGCTGTTTTTT. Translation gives CASSYPGQPNTGKLFF.

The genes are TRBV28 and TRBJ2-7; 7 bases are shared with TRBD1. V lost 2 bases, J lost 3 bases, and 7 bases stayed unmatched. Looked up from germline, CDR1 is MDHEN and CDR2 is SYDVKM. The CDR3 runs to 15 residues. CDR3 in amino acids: CASSLGVDRLYEQYF. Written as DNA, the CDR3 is TGTGCCAGCAGTTTAGGGGTGGACAGGCTCTACGAGCAGTACTTC.

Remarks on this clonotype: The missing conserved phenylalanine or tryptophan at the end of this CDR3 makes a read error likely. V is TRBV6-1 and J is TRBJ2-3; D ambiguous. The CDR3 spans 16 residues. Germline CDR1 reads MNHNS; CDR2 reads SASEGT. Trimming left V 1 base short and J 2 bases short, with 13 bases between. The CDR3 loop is CASSEGVAFPTDTQYL. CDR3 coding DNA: TGTGCCAGCAGTGAAGGAGTAGCATTCCCCACAGATACGCAGTATCTT.

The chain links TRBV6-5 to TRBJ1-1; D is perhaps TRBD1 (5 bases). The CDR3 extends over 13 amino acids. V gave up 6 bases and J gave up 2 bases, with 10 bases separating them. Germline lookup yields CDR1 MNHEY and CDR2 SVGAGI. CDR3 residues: CASRGGDNTEAFF. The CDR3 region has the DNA TGTGCCAGCAGGGGGGGAGACAACACTGAAGCTTTCTTT.

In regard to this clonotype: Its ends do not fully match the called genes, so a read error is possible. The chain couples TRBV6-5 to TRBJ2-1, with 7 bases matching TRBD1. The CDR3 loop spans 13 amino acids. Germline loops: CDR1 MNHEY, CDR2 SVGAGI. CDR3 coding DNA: TGTTCCAGCAGATGGGGACAGTACAATGAACAGTTCTTC. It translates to CSSRWGQYNEQFF.

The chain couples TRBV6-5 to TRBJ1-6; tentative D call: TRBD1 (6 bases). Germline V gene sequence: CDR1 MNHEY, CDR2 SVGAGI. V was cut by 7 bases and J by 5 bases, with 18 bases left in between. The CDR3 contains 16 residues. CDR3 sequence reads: CASTPLLDSNNSPLHF. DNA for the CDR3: TGTGCCAGCACTCCCCTCTTGGACAGCAATAATTCACCCCTCCACTTT.

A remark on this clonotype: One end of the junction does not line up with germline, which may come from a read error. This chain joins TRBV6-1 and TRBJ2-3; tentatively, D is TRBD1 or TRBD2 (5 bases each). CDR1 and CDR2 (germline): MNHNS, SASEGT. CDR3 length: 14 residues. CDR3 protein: CASSESGTTYTQYF. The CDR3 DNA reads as TGCGCCAGCAGTGAGAGTGGGACGACATATACGCAGTATTTT.

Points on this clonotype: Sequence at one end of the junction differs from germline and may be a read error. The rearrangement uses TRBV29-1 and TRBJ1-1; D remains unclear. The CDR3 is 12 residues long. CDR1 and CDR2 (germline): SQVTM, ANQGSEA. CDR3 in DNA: TGCAACTCCCTGGATCTGAACACTGAAGCTCTCTTT. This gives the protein CNSLDLNTEALF.

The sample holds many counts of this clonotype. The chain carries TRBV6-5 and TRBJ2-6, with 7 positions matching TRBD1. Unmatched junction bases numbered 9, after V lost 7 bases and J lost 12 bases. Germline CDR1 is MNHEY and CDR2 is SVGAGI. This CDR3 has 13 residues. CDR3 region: CASTPGQLGVLTF. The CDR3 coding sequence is TGTGCCAGCACCCCGGGACAGCTTGGCGTCCTGACTTTC.

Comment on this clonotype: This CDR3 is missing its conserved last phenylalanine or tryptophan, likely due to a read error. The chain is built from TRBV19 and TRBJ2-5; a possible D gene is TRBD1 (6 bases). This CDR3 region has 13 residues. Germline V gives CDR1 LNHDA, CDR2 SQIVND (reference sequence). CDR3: CASTADPGETQYL. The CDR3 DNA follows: TGTGCCAGTACTGCGGACCCAGGGGAGACTCAGTACCTC.

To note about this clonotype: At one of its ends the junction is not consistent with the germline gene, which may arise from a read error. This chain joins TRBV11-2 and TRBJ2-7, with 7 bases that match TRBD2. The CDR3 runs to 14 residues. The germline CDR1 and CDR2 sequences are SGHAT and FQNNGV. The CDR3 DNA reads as TGTGCCGGCACCTACGGGAGGCCCTCCTACAAGCAGTACTTC. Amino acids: CAGTYGRPSYKQYF. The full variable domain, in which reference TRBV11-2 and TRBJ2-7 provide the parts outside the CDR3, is EAGVAQSPRYKIIEKRQSVAFWCNPISGHATLYWYQQILGQGPKLLIQFQNNGVVDDSQLPKDRFSAERLKGVDSTLKIQPAKLEDSAVYLCAGTYGRPSYKQYFGPGTRLTVT.

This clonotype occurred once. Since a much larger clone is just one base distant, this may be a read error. DNA for the CDR3: TGCAGTGCTAGAAGGGAAGAGGTGAACACTGAAGCTTTCTTT. This encodes CSARREEVNTEAFF. The chain employs TRBV20-1 and TRBJ1-1; D gene ambiguous. Germline values: CDR1 DFQATT, CDR2 SNEGSKA (reference sequence). V was clipped by 2 bases and J by 0 bases, with 10 bases between them. The CDR3 consists of 14 residues.

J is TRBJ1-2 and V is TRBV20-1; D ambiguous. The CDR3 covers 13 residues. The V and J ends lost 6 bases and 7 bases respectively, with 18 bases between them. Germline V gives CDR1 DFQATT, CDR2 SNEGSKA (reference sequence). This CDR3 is CSALSARRSGYTF. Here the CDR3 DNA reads TGCAGTGCCTTATCCGCCAGGAGGTCTGGCTACACCTTC.